These 9 T cell receptor beta chains share one sample of origin, sequenced in a study of T cell responses to AZD1222 COVID-19 vaccine. This table comes from immunoSEQ multiplex PCR, and its TCRdb copy is limited to in-frame clones, with some not included. The table has about 130,000 clones, 70% to 90% seen once. Source: peripheral blood, taken on day 0 of AZD1222 vaccination. The receptors shown here come from an adult in good health.

This clone was found once. The gene calls are TRBV7-2 and TRBJ2-5, with unresolved D. Germline lookup yields CDR1 SGHTA and CDR2 FQGNSA. Deletions cut 1 base from V and 5 bases from J, with 14 bases between. CDR3 size: 15 residues. Here the CDR3 DNA reads TGTGCCAGCAGCTTAGAGAGGCCCTACTTGGAGACCCAGTACTTC. It codes for CASSLERPYLETQYF.

This chain links TRBV6-5 with TRBJ1-5, with TRBD1 matching 9 bases. CDR1 MNHEY and CDR2 SVGAGI come from the germline V gene. V lost 7 bases, J lost 12 bases, and 10 bases stayed unmatched. The CDR3 covers 13 residues. CDR3 sequence: CASKNRGRGRQHF. The CDR3 coding sequence is TGTGCCAGCAAGAACAGGGGGCGCGGGCGCCAGCATTTT.

This chain links TRBV28 with TRBJ1-6; D ambiguous. Germline CDR1 MDHEN, CDR2 SYDVKM. The CDR3 is 13 residues long. V shed 3 bases and J shed 13 bases, with 13 bases lying between them. Written as DNA, the CDR3 is TGTGCCAGCAGTTTGTTGAGTGCCCCCCCCCTCCACTTT. It specifies CASSLLSAPPLHF.

This clone was found once. The chain recombines TRBV7-2 with TRBJ2-3, with a weak D call TRBD1 (6 bases). The length of the CDR3 is 15 residues. Per germline, CDR1 SGHTA and CDR2 FQGNSA. Between the trimmed V and J ends, which lost 5 bases and 2 bases, there was a span of 14 bases. The CDR3 protein is CASSPKGTITDTQYF. The CDR3 nucleotides are TGTGCCAGCAGCCCTAAGGGGACAATCACAGATACGCAGTATTTT.

V gene TRBV7-3 combines with J gene TRBJ2-7, with D tentatively TRBD1 or TRBD2 (5 bases each). This CDR3 contains 14 residues. Germline V lookup: CDR1 SGHTA, CDR2 FQGTGA. The CDR3 spells CGTPSGWKGTEQYF. Here the CDR3 DNA reads TGTGGAACCCCGAGCGGTTGGAAAGGGACCGAGCAGTACTTC.

The chain has TRBV5-1 and TRBJ2-1; TRBD1 is a possible D gene (6 bases). The V end was cut by 2 bases, the J end by 0 bases, with 15 bases between. The germline V gene encodes CDR1 SGHRS and CDR2 YFSETQ. This CDR3 has 17 residues. CDR3 in amino acids: CASSFRTVQASYNEQFF. The CDR3 nucleotides are TGCGCCAGCAGCTTCCGGACAGTGCAGGCCTCCTACAATGAGCAGTTCTTC.

CDR3 sequence reads: CASSPSRVAETQYF. The CDR3 DNA sequence: TGTGCCAGCTCACCGTCACGGGTAGCGGAGACCCAGTACTTC. The V gene is TRBV18, the J gene TRBJ2-5, with D possibly TRBD2 on 5 matching bases. This CDR3 spans 14 amino acids. V lost 3 bases and J 5 bases, leaving 13 bases between the germline ends. Germline lookup yields CDR1 KGHSH and CDR2 LQKENI.

J is TRBJ1-1 and V is TRBV9, with D unresolved. The CDR3 has 14 residues. The ends were cut back, 0 bases at V and 2 bases at J, with 8 bases in the middle. Germline CDR1 reads SGDLS; CDR2 reads YYNGEE. The chain's CDR3 is CASSVVGANTEAFF. Here the CDR3 DNA reads TGTGCCAGCAGCGTAGTTGGAGCCAACACTGAAGCTTTCTTT.

This clone was seen a few times. This chain joins TRBV9 and TRBJ2-1; D uncertain. The germline gives CDR1 SGDLS, CDR2 YYNGEE. V lost 5 bases and J 4 bases, leaving 13 bases between the germline ends. The CDR3 spans 14 residues. The DNA for the CDR3 is TGTGCCAGCAGTAAAACCACATCATACAATGAGCAGTTCTTC. Its translation: CASSKTTSYNEQFF.